These 6 T cell receptor beta chains were sequenced from one sample in a study of shared clonotypes between healthy human individuals. Generated by immunoSEQ multiplex PCR, the TCRdb table keeps only in-frame clones and is missing some. The profile shows 2 million to 2.5 million clones, 85% to 95% of them singletons. The sample taken for sequencing was naive CD4+ T cells from PBMCs. Subset defined: CD45RA+ positively selected. The source is a man aged 18-30 years in good health. Some clones in this sample may be carry-over from other donors' samples.

The genes are TRBV2 and TRBJ2-4, with TRBD1 matching 9 bases. The germline gives CDR1 SNHLY, CDR2 FYNNEI. The CDR3 is made up of 13 amino acids. V was pared by 7 bases and J by 4 bases, with 2 bases of the junction left unmatched. CDR3: CASTGQGKNIQYF. CDR3 bases: TGTGCCAGCACCGGACAGGGGAAAAACATTCAGTACTTC.

This sequence joins TRBV7-9 and TRBJ2-4; the D is unclear. The CDR3 sequence is 15 residues long. Germline V gene sequence: CDR1 SEHNR, CDR2 FQNEAQ (reference sequence). V was trimmed by 1 base and J by 0 bases, leaving 7 bases between them. The CDR3 coding sequence is TGTGCCAGCAGCTTAGGGGATTTAGCCAAAAACATTCAGTACTTC. It yields the protein CASSLGDLAKNIQYF.

The chain links TRBV6-1 to TRBJ2-1, with a possible D match to TRBD2 (5 bases). The germline V gene has CDR1 MNHNS and CDR2 SASEGT. CDR3 size: 17 residues. V lost 3 bases, J lost 2 bases, and 17 bases lay in between. CDR3 sequence: CASSDFASGLAYNEQFF. DNA of the CDR3: TGTGCCAGCAGTGATTTCGCCTCGGGGTTAGCCTACAATGAGCAGTTCTTC.

The chain links TRBV5-1 to TRBJ2-1, with TRBD2 matching over 11 bases. CDR1 is SGHRS, CDR2 YFSETQ, per germline. Trimming took 2 bases from V and 3 from J; bases not matched to a gene: 10. This CDR3 is 18 amino acids long. The CDR3 here is CASSLSPLAGDLYNEQFF. As DNA, the CDR3 is TGCGCCAGCAGCTTATCCCCACTAGCGGGAGACCTCTACAATGAGCAGTTCTTC.

This clone was seen once. The chain links TRBV6-6 to TRBJ2-7; the D is unclear. Germline lookup yields CDR1 MNHNY and CDR2 SVGAGI (reference sequence). This CDR3 contains 14 residues. V dropped 6 bases and J dropped 6 bases, with 18 bases sitting between them. The CDR3 protein is CASRYSNLVPEQYF. The CDR3 bases are TGTGCCAGCAGGTATAGCAATCTTGTACCCGAGCAGTACTTC.

V gene TRBV6-1 combines with J gene TRBJ2-4, with 7 bases lining up with TRBD2. Unmatched junction bases numbered 6, after V lost 5 bases and J lost 8 bases. Germline-derived CDR1 and CDR2 are MNHNS and SASEGT. The CDR3 runs 13 residues. CDR3 in amino acids: CASSRTSLHIQYF. CDR3 DNA: TGTGCCAGCAGTAGGACTAGTTTACACATTCAGTACTTC.